This T cell receptor (beta chain) was recovered during a study of early stage breast cancer tumors. This clone was observed a handful of times. What it recognizes is unknown. Method: immunoSEQ multiplex PCR; TCRdb's copy keeps in-frame clones and lacks some. The repertoire holds some 30,000 clones, with roughly four fifths as singletons. General study findings and limits: Commonly generated sequences made up most enriched TCRB sequences shared between patients. Tumors had about 2.4-fold higher T cell density and higher clonality than adjacent normal breast tissue. Comparing each tissue with blood distinguished tumor from normal in 14 of 16 patients.

The sample taken for sequencing was blood. The sequence derives from a person aged 50-59 years with breast cancer.

CDR3 nucleotides: TGCGCCAGCAGCTTTTCGGGAGTCAACACTGAAGCTTTCTTT. Protein sequence: CASSFSGVNTEAFF. The rearrangement links TRBV5-1 to TRBJ1-1; D is ambiguous. This CDR3 has 14 amino acids. Deletions cut 2 bases from V and 2 bases from J, with 10 bases between. Germline V CDR1 and CDR2: SGHRS, YFSETQ.